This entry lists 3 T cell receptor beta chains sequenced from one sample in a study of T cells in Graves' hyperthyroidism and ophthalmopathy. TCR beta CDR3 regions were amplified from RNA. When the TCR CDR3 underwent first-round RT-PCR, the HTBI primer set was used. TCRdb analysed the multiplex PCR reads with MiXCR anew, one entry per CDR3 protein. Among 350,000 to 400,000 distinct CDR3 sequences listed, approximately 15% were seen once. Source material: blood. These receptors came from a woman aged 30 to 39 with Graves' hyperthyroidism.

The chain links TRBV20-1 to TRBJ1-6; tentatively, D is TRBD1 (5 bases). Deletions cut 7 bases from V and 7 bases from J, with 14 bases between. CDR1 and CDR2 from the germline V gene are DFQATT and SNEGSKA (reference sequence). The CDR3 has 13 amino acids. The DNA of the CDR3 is TGCAGTGGAGGAGGGGCGGGAAATTCACCCCTCCACTTT. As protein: CSGGGAGNSPLHF.

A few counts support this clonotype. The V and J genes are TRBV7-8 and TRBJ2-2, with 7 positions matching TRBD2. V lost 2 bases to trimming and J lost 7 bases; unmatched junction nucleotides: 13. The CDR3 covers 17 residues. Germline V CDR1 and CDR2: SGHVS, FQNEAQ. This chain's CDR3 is CASSLSIVGRAGGELFF. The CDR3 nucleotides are TGTGCCAGCAGCTTATCTATAGTTGGGAGGGCCGGCGGGGAGCTGTTTTTT.

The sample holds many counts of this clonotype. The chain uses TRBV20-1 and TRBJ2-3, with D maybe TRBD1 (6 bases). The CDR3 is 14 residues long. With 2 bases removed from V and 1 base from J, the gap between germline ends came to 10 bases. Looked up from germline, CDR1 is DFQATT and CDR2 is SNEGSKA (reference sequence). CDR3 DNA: TGCAGTGCTAGATACAGGGATGGCACAGATACGCAGTATTTT. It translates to CSARYRDGTDTQYF.